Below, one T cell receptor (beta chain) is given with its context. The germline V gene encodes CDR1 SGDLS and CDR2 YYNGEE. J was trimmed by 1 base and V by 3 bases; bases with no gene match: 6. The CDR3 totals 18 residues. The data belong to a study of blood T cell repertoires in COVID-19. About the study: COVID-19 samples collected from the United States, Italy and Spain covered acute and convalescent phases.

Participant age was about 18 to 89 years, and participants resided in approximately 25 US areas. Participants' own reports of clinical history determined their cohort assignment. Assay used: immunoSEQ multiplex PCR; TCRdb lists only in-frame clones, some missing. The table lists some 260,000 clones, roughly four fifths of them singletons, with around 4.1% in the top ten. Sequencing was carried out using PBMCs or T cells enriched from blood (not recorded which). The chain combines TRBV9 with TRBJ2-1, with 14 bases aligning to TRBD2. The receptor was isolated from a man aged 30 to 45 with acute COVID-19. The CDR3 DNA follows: TGTGCCAGCAGCGAGGGACTAGCGGGAGCTGGTTCCTACAATGAGCAGTTCTTC. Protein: CASSEGLAGAGSYNEQFF.